The clone carrying this T cell receptor (beta chain) was counted many times. The sample is drawn from a study of T cells after yellow fever vaccination. TCRdb re-called the 5' RACE reads with MiXCR, one entry per CDR3 protein. The sample has roughly 65,000 distinct CDR3 sequences, around 6.2% seen once. V lost 6 bases, J lost 0 bases, and 8 bases lay in between. CDR3 length equals 13 residues. The germline CDR1 and CDR2 sequences are MNHEY and SVGEGT. This specimen consisted of CD4+ T cells sorted from PBMCs, obtained less than 16 days after the first yellow fever vaccination. This TCR came from a man aged 18 to 30 who received the YFV17D yellow fever vaccine. The rearrangement uses TRBV6-2 or TRBV6-3 and TRBJ1-2; no firm D call. CDR3 DNA: TGTGCCAGCAGATACACGGCTAACTATGGCTACACCTTC. The encoded protein is CASRYTANYGYTF.